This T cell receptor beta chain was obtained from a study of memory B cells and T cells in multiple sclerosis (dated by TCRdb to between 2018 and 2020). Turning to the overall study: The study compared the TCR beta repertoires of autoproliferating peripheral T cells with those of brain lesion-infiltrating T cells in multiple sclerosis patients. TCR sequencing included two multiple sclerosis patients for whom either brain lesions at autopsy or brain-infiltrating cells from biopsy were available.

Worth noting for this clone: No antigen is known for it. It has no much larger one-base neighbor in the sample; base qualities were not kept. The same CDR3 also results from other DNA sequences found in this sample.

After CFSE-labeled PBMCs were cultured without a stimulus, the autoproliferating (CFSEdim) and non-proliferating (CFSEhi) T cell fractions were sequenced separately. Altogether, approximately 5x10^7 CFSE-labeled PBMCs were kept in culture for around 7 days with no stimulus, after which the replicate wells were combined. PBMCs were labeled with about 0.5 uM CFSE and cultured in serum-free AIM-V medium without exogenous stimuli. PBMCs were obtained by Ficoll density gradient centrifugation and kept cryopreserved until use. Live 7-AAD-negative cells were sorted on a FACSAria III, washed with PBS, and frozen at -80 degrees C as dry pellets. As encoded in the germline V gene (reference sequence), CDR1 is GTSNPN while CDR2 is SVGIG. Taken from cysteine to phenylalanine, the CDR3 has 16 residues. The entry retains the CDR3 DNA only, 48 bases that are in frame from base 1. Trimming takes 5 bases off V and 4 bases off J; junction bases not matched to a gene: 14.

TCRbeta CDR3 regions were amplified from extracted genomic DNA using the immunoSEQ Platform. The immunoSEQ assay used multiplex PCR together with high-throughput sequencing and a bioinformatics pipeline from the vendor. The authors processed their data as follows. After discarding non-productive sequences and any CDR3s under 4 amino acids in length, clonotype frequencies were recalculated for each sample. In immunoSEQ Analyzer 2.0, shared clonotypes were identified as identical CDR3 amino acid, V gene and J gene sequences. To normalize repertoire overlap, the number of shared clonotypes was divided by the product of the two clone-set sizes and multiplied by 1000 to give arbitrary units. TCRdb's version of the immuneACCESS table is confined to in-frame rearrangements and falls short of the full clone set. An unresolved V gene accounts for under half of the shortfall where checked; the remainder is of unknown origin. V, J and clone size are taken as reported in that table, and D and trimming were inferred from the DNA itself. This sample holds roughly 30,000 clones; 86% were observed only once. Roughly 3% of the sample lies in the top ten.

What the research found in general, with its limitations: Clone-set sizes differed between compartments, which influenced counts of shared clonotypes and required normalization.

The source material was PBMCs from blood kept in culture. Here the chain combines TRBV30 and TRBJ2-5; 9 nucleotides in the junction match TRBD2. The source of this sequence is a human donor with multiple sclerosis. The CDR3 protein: CAWGWGGRAPTETQYF. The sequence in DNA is TGTGCCTGGGGCTGGGGCGGGAGGGCCCCCACAGAGACCCAGTACTTC.